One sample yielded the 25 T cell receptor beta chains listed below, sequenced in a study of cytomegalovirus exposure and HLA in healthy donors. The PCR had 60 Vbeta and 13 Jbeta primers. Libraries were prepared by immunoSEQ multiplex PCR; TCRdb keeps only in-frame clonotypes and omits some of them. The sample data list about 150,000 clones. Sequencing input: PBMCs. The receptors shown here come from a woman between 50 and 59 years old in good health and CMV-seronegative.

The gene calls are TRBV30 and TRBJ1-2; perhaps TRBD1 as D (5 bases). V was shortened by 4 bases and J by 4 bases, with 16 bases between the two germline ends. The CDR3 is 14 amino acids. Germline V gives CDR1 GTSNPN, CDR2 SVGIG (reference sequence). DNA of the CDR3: TGTGCCTGGACCTCGGGACTAGATGGCTATGGCTACACCTTC. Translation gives CAWTSGLDGYGYTF.

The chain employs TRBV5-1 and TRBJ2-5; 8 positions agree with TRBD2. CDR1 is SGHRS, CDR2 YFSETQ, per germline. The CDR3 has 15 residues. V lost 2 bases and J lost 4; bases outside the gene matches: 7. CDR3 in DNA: TGCGCCAGCAGCTTCACAAGCGGGAGAGTAGAGACCCAGTACTTC. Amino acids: CASSFTSGRVETQYF.

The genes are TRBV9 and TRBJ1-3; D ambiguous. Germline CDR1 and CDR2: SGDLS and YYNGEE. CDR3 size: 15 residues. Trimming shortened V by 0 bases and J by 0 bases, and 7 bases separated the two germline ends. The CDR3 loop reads CASSVGGVSGNTIYF. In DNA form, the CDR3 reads TGTGCCAGCAGCGTAGGCGGGGTCTCTGGAAACACCATATATTTT. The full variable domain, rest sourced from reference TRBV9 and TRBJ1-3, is DSGVTQTPKHLITATGQRVTLRCSPRSGDLSVYWYQQSLDQGLQFLIQYYNGEERAKGNILERFSAQQFPDLHSELNLSSLELGDSALYFCASSVGGVSGNTIYFGEGSWLTVV.

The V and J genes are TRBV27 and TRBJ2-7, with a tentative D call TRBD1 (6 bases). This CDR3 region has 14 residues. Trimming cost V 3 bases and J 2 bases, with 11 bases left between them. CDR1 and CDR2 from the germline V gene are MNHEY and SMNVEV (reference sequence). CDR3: CASSFERGTYEQYF. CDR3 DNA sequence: TGTGCCAGCAGTTTCGAGAGGGGGACCTACGAGCAGTACTTC.

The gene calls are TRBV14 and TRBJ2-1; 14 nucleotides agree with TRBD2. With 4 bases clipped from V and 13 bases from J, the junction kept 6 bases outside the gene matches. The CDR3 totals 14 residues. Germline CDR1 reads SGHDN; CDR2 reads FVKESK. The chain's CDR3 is CASSPGLAGVQQFF. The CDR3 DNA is TGTGCCAGCAGCCCGGGACTAGCGGGAGTTCAACAGTTCTTC.

The CDR3 protein is CASSLRQGAAGELFF. Here the CDR3 DNA reads TGCGCCAGCAGCTTGCGACAGGGGGCGGCCGGGGAGCTGTTTTTT. V and J are TRBV5-1 and TRBJ2-2, with 10 bases fitting TRBD1. The CDR3 sequence is 15 residues long. Germline assignment: CDR1 SGHRS and CDR2 YFSETQ. V was clipped by 1 base and J by 6 bases; unmatched bases: 3.

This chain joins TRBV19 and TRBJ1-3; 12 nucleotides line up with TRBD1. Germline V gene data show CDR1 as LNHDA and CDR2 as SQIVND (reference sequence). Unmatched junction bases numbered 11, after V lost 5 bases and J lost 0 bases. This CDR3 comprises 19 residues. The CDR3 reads CASSLSGTGGIASGNTIYF. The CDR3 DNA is TGTGCCAGTAGTCTCTCCGGGACAGGGGGCATAGCCTCTGGAAACACCATATATTTT.

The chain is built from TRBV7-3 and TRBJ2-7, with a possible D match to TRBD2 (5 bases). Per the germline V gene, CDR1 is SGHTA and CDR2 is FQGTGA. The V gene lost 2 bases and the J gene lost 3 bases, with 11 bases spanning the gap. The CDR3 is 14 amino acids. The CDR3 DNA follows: TGTGCCAGCAGCTTAGGTGGCAGCGGCTACGAGCAGTACTTC. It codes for CASSLGGSGYEQYF.

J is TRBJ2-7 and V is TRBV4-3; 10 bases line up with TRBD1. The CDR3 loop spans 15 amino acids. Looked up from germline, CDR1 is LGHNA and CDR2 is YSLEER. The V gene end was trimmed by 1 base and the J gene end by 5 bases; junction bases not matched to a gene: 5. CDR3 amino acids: CASSQGQGAYNEQYF. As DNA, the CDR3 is TGCGCCAGCAGCCAAGGACAGGGGGCTTATAACGAGCAGTACTTC.

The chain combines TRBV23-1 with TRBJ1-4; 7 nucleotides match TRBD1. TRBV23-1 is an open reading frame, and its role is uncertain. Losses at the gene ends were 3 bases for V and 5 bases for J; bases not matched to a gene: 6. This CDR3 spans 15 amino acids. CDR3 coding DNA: TGCGCCAGCAGTCACCGGGACAGAATAAATGAAAAACTGTTTTTT. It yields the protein CASSHRDRINEKLFF.

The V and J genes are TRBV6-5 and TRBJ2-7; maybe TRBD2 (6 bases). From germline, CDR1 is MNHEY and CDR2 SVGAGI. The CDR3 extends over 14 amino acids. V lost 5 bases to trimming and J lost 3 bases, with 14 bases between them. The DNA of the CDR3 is TGTGCCAGCAGTCGACTAGGAGGGTACTACGAGCAGTACTTC. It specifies CASSRLGGYYEQYF.

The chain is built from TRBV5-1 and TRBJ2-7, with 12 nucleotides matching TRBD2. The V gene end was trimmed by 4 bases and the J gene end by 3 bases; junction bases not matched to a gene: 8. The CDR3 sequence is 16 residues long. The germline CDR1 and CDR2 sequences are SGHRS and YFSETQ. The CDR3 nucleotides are TGCGCCAGCAGCCCGACTAGCGGGAGAACTCTCTACGAGCAGTACTTC. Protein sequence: CASSPTSGRTLYEQYF.

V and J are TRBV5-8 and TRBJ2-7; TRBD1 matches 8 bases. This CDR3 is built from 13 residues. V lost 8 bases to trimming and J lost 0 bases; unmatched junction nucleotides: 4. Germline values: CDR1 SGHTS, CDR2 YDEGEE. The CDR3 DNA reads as TGTGCCAGAAGGACAGGGTTCTCCTACGAGCAGTACTTC. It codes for CARRTGFSYEQYF.

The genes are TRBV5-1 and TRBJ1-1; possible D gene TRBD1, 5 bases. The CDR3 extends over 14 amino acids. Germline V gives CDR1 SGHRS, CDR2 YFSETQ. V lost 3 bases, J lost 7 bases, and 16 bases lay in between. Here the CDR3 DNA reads TGCGCCAGCAGCTGGGTTCAAGGAAGGGGTGAAGCTTTCTTT. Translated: CASSWVQGRGEAFF.

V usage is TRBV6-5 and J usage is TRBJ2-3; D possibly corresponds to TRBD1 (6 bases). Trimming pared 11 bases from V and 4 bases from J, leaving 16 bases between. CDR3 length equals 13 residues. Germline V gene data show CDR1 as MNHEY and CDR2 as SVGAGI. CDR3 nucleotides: TGTGCCGGAATTACAGGGCTCTCAGATACGCAGTATTTT. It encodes CAGITGLSDTQYF.

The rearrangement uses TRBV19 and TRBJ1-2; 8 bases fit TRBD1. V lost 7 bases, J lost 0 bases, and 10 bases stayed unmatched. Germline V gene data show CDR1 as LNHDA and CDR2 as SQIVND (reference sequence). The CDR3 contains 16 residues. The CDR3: CASTGTGLTTNYGYTF. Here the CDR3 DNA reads TGTGCCAGTACTGGGACAGGCCTGACTACTAACTATGGCTACACCTTC.

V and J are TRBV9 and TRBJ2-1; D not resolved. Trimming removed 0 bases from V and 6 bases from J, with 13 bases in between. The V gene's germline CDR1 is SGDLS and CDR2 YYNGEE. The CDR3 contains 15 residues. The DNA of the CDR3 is TGTGCCAGCAGCGTAGGGGCAGCCCGCTCCAATGAGCAGTTCTTC. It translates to CASSVGAARSNEQFF. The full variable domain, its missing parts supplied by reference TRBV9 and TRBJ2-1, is DSGVTQTPKHLITATGQRVTLRCSPRSGDLSVYWYQQSLDQGLQFLIQYYNGEERAKGNILERFSAQQFPDLHSELNLSSLELGDSALYFCASSVGAARSNEQFFGPGTRLTVL.

CDR3 bases: TGTGCCAGCAGTTTACCCCAGGGGACCTACGAGCAGTACTTC. Its protein is CASSLPQGTYEQYF. The gene calls are TRBV28 and TRBJ2-7; D might be TRBD1 (6 bases). V lost 2 bases and J lost 2, with 10 bases in between. The CDR3 is 14 amino acids. Germline CDR1 reads MDHEN; CDR2 reads SYDVKM.

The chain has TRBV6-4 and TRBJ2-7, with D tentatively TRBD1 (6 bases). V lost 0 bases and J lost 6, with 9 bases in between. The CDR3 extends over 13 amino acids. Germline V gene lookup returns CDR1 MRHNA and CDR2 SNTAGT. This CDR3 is CASSDSIQGEQYF. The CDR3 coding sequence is TGTGCCAGCAGTGACTCGATACAGGGCGAGCAGTACTTC.

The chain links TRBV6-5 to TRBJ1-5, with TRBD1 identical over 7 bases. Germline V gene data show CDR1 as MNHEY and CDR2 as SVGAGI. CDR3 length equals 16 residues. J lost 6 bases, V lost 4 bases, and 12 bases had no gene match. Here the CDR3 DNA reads TGTGCCAGCAGTTCCGGGACAGTAGGGGTTTCTCAGCCCCAGCATTTT. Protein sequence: CASSSGTVGVSQPQHF.

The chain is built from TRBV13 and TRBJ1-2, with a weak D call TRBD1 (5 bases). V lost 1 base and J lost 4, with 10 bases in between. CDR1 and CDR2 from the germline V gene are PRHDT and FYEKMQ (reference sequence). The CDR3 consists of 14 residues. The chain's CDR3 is CASSLEGQGYGYTF. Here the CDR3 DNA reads TGTGCCAGCAGCTTAGAAGGTCAGGGCTATGGCTACACCTTC. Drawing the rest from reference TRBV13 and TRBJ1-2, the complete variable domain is AAGVIQSPRHLIKEKRETATLKCYPIPRHDTVYWYQQGPGQDPQFLISFYEKMQSDKGSIPDRFSAQQFSDYHSELNMSSLELGDSALYFCASSLEGQGYGYTFGSGTRLTVV.

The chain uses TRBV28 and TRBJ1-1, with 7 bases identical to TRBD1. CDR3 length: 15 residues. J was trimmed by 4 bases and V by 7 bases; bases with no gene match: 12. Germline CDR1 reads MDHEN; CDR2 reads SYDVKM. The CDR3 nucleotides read TGTGCCAGCACGGACAGGCCCATGGGGGGCACTGAAGCTTTCTTT. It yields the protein CASTDRPMGGTEAFF.

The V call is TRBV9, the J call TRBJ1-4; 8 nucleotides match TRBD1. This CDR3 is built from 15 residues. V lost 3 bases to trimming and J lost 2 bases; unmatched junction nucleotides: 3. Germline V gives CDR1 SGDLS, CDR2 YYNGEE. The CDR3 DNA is TGTGCCAGCAGCGGAAGGACAGGGACTAATGAAAAACTGTTTTTT. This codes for CASSGRTGTNEKLFF. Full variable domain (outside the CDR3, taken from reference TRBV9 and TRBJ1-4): DSGVTQTPKHLITATGQRVTLRCSPRSGDLSVYWYQQSLDQGLQFLIQYYNGEERAKGNILERFSAQQFPDLHSELNLSSLELGDSALYFCASSGRTGTNEKLFFGSGTQLSVL.

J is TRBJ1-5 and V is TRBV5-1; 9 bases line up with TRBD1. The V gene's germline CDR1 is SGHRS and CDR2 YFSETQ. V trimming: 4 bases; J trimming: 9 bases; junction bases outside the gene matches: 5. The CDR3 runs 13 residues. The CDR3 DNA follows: TGCGCCAGCAGCAGGGGGGGACAGGGGCCCCAGCATTTT. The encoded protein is CASSRGGQGPQHF.

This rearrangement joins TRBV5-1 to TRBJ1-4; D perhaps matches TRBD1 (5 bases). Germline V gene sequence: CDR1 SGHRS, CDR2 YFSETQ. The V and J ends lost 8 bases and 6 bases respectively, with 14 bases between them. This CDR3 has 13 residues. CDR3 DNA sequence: TGCGCCAGTCAATTGTCGGGGGATGAAAAACTGTTTTTT. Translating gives CASQLSGDEKLFF.